This T cell receptor (beta chain) was captured in a study of PD-1 blockade in classical Hodgkin lymphoma. The CDR3 has 15 amino acids. V dropped 5 bases and J dropped 5; count of bases not matched to a gene: 9. Germline-derived CDR1 and CDR2 are ENHRY and SYGVKD. In the case of this clone: Its target is not known.

Clones were sequenced by immunoSEQ multiplex PCR, and TCRdb holds only the in-frame ones, with some missing. In the table there are approximately 25,000 clones, 84% of which are singletons. Points from the study as a whole: Although disease activity or prior therapy may be involved, causes of the repertoire differences remain undefined.

The patients all showed relapse after autologous stem cell transplantation, while their brentuximab vedotin exposure varied. Purified CD4+ T cells were obtained from thawed PBMCs through magnetic negative selection. This clonotype originated in a human donor with classical Hodgkin lymphoma. Sample: CD4+ T cells from blood, taken at baseline. The chain has TRBV10-3 and TRBJ2-5, with TRBD1 matching 9 bases. The CDR3 DNA reads TGTGCCATCAGTTTCGACAGGGGGATCTACGAGACCCAGTACTTC. Translation gives CAISFDRGIYETQYF.